This T cell receptor beta chain appears in the sequencing data of a study of blood T cells in healthy people across ages. This clonotype occurred a few times. The CDR3 sequence is 16 residues long. CDR1 is DFQATT and CDR2 is SNEGSKA in the germline V gene (reference sequence). Trimming took 1 base from V and 1 from J, leaving 15 bases between them. Sample-barcoded 5' priming and a J-beta primer mix drove a second PCR of about 6 to 12 cycles. TCRdb re-called the 5' RACE reads through MiXCR, storing one row per CDR3 protein. The sample comprises about 720,000 distinct CDR3 sequences, 20% to 25% of which are singletons, and less than 25% rests with the top ten.

The sequence came from a man between 65 and 85 years old in good health. The chain recombines TRBV20-1 with TRBJ2-3, with D uncertain. Input material: blood. The CDR3 region is CSARVGIGSGTDTQYF. CDR3 DNA sequence: TGCAGTGCTAGAGTAGGGATCGGGTCGGGCACAGATACGCAGTATTTT.